This T cell receptor (beta chain) was sequenced in a study of blood T cell repertoires in COVID-19. In the original analysis: It was from reference gene primer amplification that nucleated cell counts were estimated. Only in-frame clones appear in the TCRdb table, and some are missing; sequencing was by immunoSEQ multiplex PCR. V and J calls and clone size are those listed in that table; D and trimming were worked out from the DNA. The table has some 120,000 clones, approximately 86% seen once; the top ten hold almost 0.9%. CDR1 MDHEN and CDR2 SYDVKM come from the germline V gene. CDR3 size: 13 residues. J gave up 7 bases and V 7 bases, and 6 bases lay outside the gene matches.

V is TRBV28 and J is TRBJ2-7; TRBD2 matches 11 bases. Sequenced sample: peripheral blood. This receptor was identified in a woman aged 50 to 60 with active or convalescent COVID-19. The CDR3 protein is CASILAGGWEQYF. The CDR3 region has the DNA TGTGCCAGCATTCTAGCGGGAGGCTGGGAGCAGTACTTC.